This T cell receptor beta chain was obtained from a study of T cell responses to AZD1222 COVID-19 vaccine. The germline V gene has CDR1 GTSNPN and CDR2 SVGIG (reference sequence). Trimming at V came to 1 base and at J to 5 bases, leaving 7 bases not matched to a gene. CDR3 size: 15 residues. Here immunoSEQ multiplex PCR was the method, and the copy in TCRdb shows in-frame clones only, minus some. The data show about 130,000 clones, with 85% to 90% seen just once and 9% to 15% held by the top ten. This clone was seen only a few times. The starting material was peripheral blood, obtained on day 0 of AZD1222 vaccination. The receptor's source is an adult in good health. V is TRBV30 and J is TRBJ1-5; 8 bases align to TRBD1. The DNA of the CDR3 is TGTGCCTGGAGTGCCCGGACAGGGTCGGATCAGCCCCAGCATTTT. Translation gives CAWSARTGSDQPQHF.